These 6 T cell receptor beta chains were all obtained from the same sample, sequenced in a study of cytomegalovirus exposure and HLA in healthy donors. PCR was performed using 60 Vbeta and 13 Jbeta primers. The protocol was immunoSEQ multiplex PCR, while the TCRdb copy is restricted to in-frame clones and leaves out a portion. The profile covers 100,000 to 150,000 clones, with about 83% appearing a single time and more than 3.5% taken by the ten largest. The sequenced material came from PBMCs. These receptors all come from a woman between 40 and 50 years old in good health and CMV-seropositive.

DNA for the CDR3: TGCGCCAGCAGCTTGCGCCCCGCGACCGGGGAGCTGTTTTTT. It specifies CASSLRPATGELFF. The J gene is TRBJ2-2, the V gene TRBV5-1; D remains unclear. The germline V gene has CDR1 SGHRS and CDR2 YFSETQ. The CDR3 runs 14 residues. V was clipped by 1 base and J by 5 bases, with 9 bases between them.

CDR3 region: CASIGLTGLNTGELFF. The CDR3 DNA sequence: TGTGCCAGCATTGGTCTCACAGGGCTGAACACCGGGGAGCTGTTTTTT. The chain joins TRBV11-2 to TRBJ2-2; a possible D gene is TRBD1 (6 bases). Looked up from germline, CDR1 is SGHAT and CDR2 is FQNNGV. The CDR3 runs 16 residues. The germline V and J ends were trimmed by 7 bases and 1 base, with 16 bases remaining between them.

The J gene is TRBJ1-2, the V gene TRBV6-5, with 10 positions matching TRBD1. The V segment lost 6 bases and the J segment 6 bases; nucleotides outside the gene matches: 1. The CDR3 spans 12 residues. Germline V CDR1 and CDR2: MNHEY, SVGAGI. The CDR3 sequence is CASRGTGDGYTF. CDR3 nucleotide sequence: TGTGCCAGCAGGGGGACAGGGGATGGCTACACCTTC.

This sequence joins TRBV7-8 and TRBJ2-3, with D possibly being TRBD2 (6 bases). This CDR3 is 15 amino acids long. CDR1 SGHVS and CDR2 FQNEAQ come from the germline V gene. V lost 5 bases and J lost 2, with 14 bases in between. Here the CDR3 DNA reads TGTGCCAGCAGCCCCCGGGAGTACGACACAGATACGCAGTATTTT. Its protein is CASSPREYDTDTQYF.

The chain couples TRBV4-1 to TRBJ2-1; 8 nucleotides match TRBD2. This CDR3 has 14 amino acids. Germline lookup yields CDR1 MGHRA and CDR2 YSYEKL. V lost 6 bases, J lost 6 bases, and 7 bases stayed unmatched. This CDR3 reads CASRGVAGGNEQFF. CDR3 nucleotide sequence: TGCGCCAGCAGGGGAGTTGCGGGAGGCAATGAGCAGTTCTTC.

As for this clone: Other DNA sequences in this sample translate to the same CDR3. The rearrangement links TRBV29-1 to TRBJ1-2; no reliable D call. The CDR3 runs to 10 residues. In germline, CDR1 is SQVTM, CDR2 ANQGSEA. The V end lost 3 bases, the J end lost 8 bases, and 7 bases lay between the germline ends. The CDR3 loop reads CSVDGNGYTF. CDR3 coding DNA: TGCAGCGTTGACGGGAACGGCTACACCTTC.